The 18 T cell receptor beta chains listed next were all sequenced from one sample in a study of tissue T cells after allogeneic stem cell transplantation (dated by TCRdb to the early 2020s). According to the study, the label for this sample's time point signals: human tissue collected at research (rapid) autopsy. The library was obtained by the immunoSEQ multiplex PCR assay. TCRdb retrieved this table from immuneACCESS and kept in-frame rearrangements only. Not all clones are present; in checked studies, unresolved V genes account for under half, and no reason is known for the remainder. Across this sample there are 950 to 1,500 clones, with approximately 70% seen only once. The ten largest clones represent 25% of the sample. Sequenced here: skin, sampled at autopsy. All receptors come from a male patient aged 60 or older with steroid-refractory graft-versus-host disease after an allogeneic stem cell transplant. After a transplant, the graft donor may have provided part of the T cells.

The chain uses TRBV20-1 and TRBJ1-2, with no clear D. This CDR3 comprises 11 residues. Germline V CDR1 and CDR2: DFQATT, SNEGSKA (reference sequence). V lost 2 bases to trimming and J lost 7 bases, with 8 bases between them. The CDR3 DNA reads TGCAGTGCTAGACTCAAGCCTGGCTACACCTTC. This sequence encodes CSARLKPGYTF.

This clone was detected a few times. The genes are TRBV4-3 and TRBJ1-1; TRBD1 might be the D (5 bases). The germline gives CDR1 LGHNA, CDR2 YSLEER. This CDR3 is 15 amino acids long. V lost 0 bases to trimming and J lost 5 bases, with 13 bases between them. As DNA, the CDR3 is TGCGCCAGCAGCCAAGATTCTGAGGGGTGGACTGAAGCTTTCTTT. As protein: CASSQDSEGWTEAFF.

V usage is TRBV7-2 and J usage is TRBJ2-2, with a tentative D call TRBD1 (6 bases). The V gene lost 5 bases and the J gene lost 3 bases, with 10 bases spanning the gap. The CDR3 runs 14 residues. The germline CDR1 and CDR2 sequences are SGHTA and FQGNSA. In nucleotides, the CDR3 is TGTGCCAGCAGCGAGGACAGTTACACCGGGGAGCTGTTTTTT. Translating it yields CASSEDSYTGELFF.

This sequence joins TRBV5-6 and TRBJ1-6; a possible D gene is TRBD1 (6 bases). V was trimmed by 0 bases and J by 8 bases, leaving 12 bases between them. CDR3 length: 15 amino acids. CDR1 is SGHDT, CDR2 YYEEEE, per germline. In nucleotides, the CDR3 is TGTGCCAGCAGCTTGGGTCCCAGACAGGATTCACCCCTCCACTTT. The encoded protein is CASSLGPRQDSPLHF.

The chain has TRBV27 and TRBJ2-3, with 7 bases identical to TRBD2. With V trimmed by 7 bases and J by 5 bases, 12 bases remained unmatched. This CDR3 contains 15 residues. From germline, CDR1 is MNHEY and CDR2 SMNVEV (reference sequence). DNA of the CDR3: TGTGCCAGCAAGTTCGCTAGCGGAGTAGGAGATACGCAGTATTTT. Translated, it gives CASKFASGVGDTQYF.

The V gene is TRBV3-1 (or the pseudogene TRBV3-2), the J gene TRBJ1-2; 8 nucleotides align to TRBD1. CDR1 is LGHDT and CDR2 is YNNKEL in the germline V gene (reference sequence). J was trimmed by 7 bases and V by 4 bases; bases with no gene match: 5. The CDR3 has 13 residues. CDR3: CASSPTGVGGYTF. The CDR3 DNA follows: TGTGCCAGCAGCCCGACAGGGGTAGGTGGCTACACCTTC.

The J gene is TRBJ1-4, the V gene TRBV5-1; the D gene is possibly TRBD1 (6 bases). Germline lookup yields CDR1 SGHRS and CDR2 YFSETQ. The V and J ends lost 3 bases and 4 bases respectively, with 19 bases between them. The CDR3 contains 17 residues. For the CDR3, the DNA is TGCGCCAGCAGCTCCCAACCCCGGGGGGCTGGTAATGAAAAACTGTTTTTT. This codes for CASSSQPRGAGNEKLFF.

The J gene is TRBJ2-3, the V gene TRBV12-5; 7 bases line up with TRBD2. The trim removed 6 bases at V and 4 bases at J, leaving 7 bases unmatched. The CDR3 has 14 amino acids. Per germline, CDR1 LGHNT and CDR2 FRNRAP. DNA of the CDR3: TGTGCTAGTGGGACTGGACTAGTTGCAGATACGCAGTATTTT. Its protein is CASGTGLVADTQYF.

The gene calls are TRBV6-5 and TRBJ2-5, with D perhaps matching TRBD1 (6 bases). V lost 4 bases, J lost 7 bases, and 10 bases lay in between. The germline V gene encodes CDR1 MNHEY and CDR2 SVGAGI. This CDR3 has 12 residues. In DNA form, the CDR3 reads TGTGCCAGCAGTTTTTTGGGGGCGACCCAGTACTTC. Its protein product is CASSFLGATQYF.

The rearrangement joins TRBV20-1 to TRBJ1-1, with D possibly TRBD1 on 6 matching bases. V was pared by 3 bases and J by 10 bases, with 18 bases between. The CDR3 consists of 13 residues. CDR1 is DFQATT and CDR2 is SNEGSKA in the germline V gene (reference sequence). In DNA form, the CDR3 reads TGCAGTGCTAGTCGGGGGCGAGGAGGAGCAGCTTTCTTT. Its translation: CSASRGRGGAAFF.

There are a few counts of this clone. CDR3 nucleotide sequence: TGTGCCAGCAGTTTGGATTTTGGTTCACCCCTCCACTTT. This translates into CASSLDFGSPLHF. V and J are TRBV27 and TRBJ1-6; D uncertain. Trimming left V 3 bases short and J 9 bases short, with 9 bases between. The CDR3 consists of 13 residues. Germline V gene data show CDR1 as MNHEY and CDR2 as SMNVEV (reference sequence).

The chain uses TRBV12-3 or TRBV12-4 and TRBJ2-7, with 10 bases aligning to TRBD1. J was trimmed by 6 bases and V by 3 bases; bases with no gene match: 2. The CDR3 extends over 13 amino acids. The CDR3 spells CASSFDRGLEQYF. The CDR3 bases are TGTGCCAGCAGTTTTGACAGGGGGCTCGAGCAGTACTTC.

This clone was detected once. The chain uses TRBV6-1 and TRBJ2-7; TRBD1 or TRBD2 may be the D gene (6 bases each). V was clipped by 0 bases and J by 4 bases, with 10 bases between them. From germline, CDR1 is MNHNS and CDR2 SASEGT. CDR3 length equals 14 residues. In DNA form, the CDR3 reads TGTGCCAGCAGTGAAGCGGGGGGCGAATACGAGCAGTACTTC. Protein: CASSEAGGEYEQYF.

The V gene is TRBV6-1, the J gene TRBJ1-4, with 7 positions matching TRBD1. CDR1 MNHNS and CDR2 SASEGT come from the germline V gene. The V and J ends lost 3 bases and 0 bases, in that order; junction bases with no gene match: 7. There are 17 residues in the CDR3. CDR3 DNA: TGTGCCAGCAGTGACCGACAGGGAATAGCAACTAATGAAAAACTGTTTTTT. It encodes CASSDRQGIATNEKLFF.

This chain joins TRBV6-2 or TRBV6-3 and TRBJ1-6, with a weak D call TRBD1 (5 bases). CDR1 and CDR2 from the germline V gene are MNHEY and SVGEGT. Between the trimmed V and J ends, which lost 5 bases and 8 bases, there was a span of 16 bases. The CDR3 is made up of 15 amino acids. For the CDR3, the DNA is TGTGCCAGCAGTCGGTGGGCCCAGGGAGATTCACCCCTCCACTTT. Its translation is CASSRWAQGDSPLHF.

The rearrangement joins TRBV7-8 to TRBJ2-5; 9 nucleotides line up with TRBD2. Germline V CDR1 and CDR2: SGHVS, FQNEAQ. V shed 5 bases, J shed 7 bases, and the junction held 11 bases outside the gene matches. The CDR3 has 15 residues. This CDR3 reads CASSPGGSGGMTQYF. Here the CDR3 DNA reads TGTGCCAGCAGCCCGGGGGGTAGCGGGGGTATGACCCAGTACTTC.

The rearrangement links TRBV7-6 to TRBJ1-6; 10 nucleotides align to TRBD1. Germline V gene lookup returns CDR1 SGHVS and CDR2 FNYEAQ. The CDR3 is 18 residues long. The V and J ends lost 3 bases and 0 bases, in that order; junction bases with no gene match: 5. Here the CDR3 reads CASSLRTGGSSYNSPLHF. Here the CDR3 DNA reads TGTGCCAGCAGCTTGCGGACAGGGGGAAGCTCCTATAATTCACCCCTCCACTTT.

The chain couples TRBV6-2 or TRBV6-3 to TRBJ1-5; D uncertain. This CDR3 has 16 residues. From germline, CDR1 is MNHEY and CDR2 SVGEGT. Trimming removed 2 bases from V and 3 bases from J, with 14 bases in between. CDR3 in amino acids: CASSYSGGSFNQPQHF. The CDR3, as DNA: TGTGCCAGCAGTTACAGCGGTGGCAGCTTCAATCAGCCCCAGCATTTT.